This entry describes one TCR beta chain. The antigen it binds to is not known. No quality values exist for individual bases; no much larger clone is one base distant. This entry is derived from a study of control samples from healthy donors and cancer patients (dated by TCRdb to 2020 to 2022). The library was obtained by the immunoSEQ multiplex PCR assay. Not all clones reach the TCRdb copy of this immuneACCESS table, which keeps in-frame sequences only. Checked studies attribute under half of the gap to unresolved V genes and leave the rest unexplained. In this sample the table shows some 150,000 clones, 94% of which occur a single time. The top ten clonotypes cover around 13% of the sample. From the germline V gene, CDR1 is SNHLY and CDR2 is FYNNEI. The CDR3 holds 14 amino acids from the cysteine to the phenylalanine. Here the CDR3 DNA is all that survives: 42 bases in frame from base 1. Trimming removed 8 bases from V and 6 bases from J; the gene matches leave 7 bases unexplained.

The rearrangement combines TRBV2 with TRBJ1-4, with TRBD1 identical over 9 junction bases. This sequence originates from a man aged 40-49 years in good health. Sequencing was carried out using blood. In nucleotides, the sequence is TGTGCCAGCGATACAGGGGGCTGGGATGAAAAACTGTTTTTT. Its protein reads: CASDTGGWDEKLFF.